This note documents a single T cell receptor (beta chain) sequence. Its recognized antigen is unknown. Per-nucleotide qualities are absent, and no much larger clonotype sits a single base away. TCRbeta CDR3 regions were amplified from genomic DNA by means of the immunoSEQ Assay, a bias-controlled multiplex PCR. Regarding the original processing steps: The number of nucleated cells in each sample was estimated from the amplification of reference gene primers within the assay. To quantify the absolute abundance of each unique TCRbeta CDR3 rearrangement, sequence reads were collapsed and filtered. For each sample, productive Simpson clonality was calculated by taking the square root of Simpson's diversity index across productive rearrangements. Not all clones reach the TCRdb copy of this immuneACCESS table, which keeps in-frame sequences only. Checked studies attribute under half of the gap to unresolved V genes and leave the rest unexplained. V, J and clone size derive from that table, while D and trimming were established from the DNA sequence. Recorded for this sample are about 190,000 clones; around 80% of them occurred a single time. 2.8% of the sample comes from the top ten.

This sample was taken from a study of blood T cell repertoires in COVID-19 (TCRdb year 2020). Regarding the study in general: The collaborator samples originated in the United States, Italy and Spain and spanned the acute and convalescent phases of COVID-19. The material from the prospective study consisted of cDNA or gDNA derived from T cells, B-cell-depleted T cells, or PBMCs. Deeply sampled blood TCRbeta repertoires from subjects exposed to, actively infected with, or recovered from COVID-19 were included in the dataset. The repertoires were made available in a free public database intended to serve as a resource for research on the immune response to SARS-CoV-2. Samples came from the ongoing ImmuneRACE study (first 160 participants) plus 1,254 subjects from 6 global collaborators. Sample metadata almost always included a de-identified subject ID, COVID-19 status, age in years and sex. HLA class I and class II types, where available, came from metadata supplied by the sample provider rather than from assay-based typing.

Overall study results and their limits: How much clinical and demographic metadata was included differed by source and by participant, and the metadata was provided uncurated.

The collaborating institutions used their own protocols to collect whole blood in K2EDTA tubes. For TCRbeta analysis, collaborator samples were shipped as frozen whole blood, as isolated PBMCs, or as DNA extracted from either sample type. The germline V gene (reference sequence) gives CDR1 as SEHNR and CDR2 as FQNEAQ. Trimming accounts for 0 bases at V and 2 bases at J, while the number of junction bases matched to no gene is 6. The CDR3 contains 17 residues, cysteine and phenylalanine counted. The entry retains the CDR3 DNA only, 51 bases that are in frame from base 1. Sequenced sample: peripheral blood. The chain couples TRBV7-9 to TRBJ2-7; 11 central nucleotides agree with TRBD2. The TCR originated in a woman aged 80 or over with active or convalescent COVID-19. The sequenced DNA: TGTGCCAGCAGCTTAGCGGCTAGCGGGGGGCCCGCCTACGAGCAGTACTTC. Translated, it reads CASSLAASGGPAYEQYF. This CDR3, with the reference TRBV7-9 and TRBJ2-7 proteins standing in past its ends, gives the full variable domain DTGVSQNPRHKITKRGQNVTFRCDPISEHNRLYWYRQTLGQGPEFLTYFQNEAQLEKSRLLSDRFSAERPKGSFSTLEIQRTEQGDSAMYLCASSLAASGGPAYEQYFGPGTRLTVT.